The sequence of this T cell receptor (beta chain) was determined in a study of cytomegalovirus exposure and HLA in healthy donors (dated by TCRdb to the late 2010s). Notes on the research overall: According to an earlier analysis of 550 to 700 of the donors, about 180 million T cells yielded 90 million to 140 million unique TCR beta sequences and around 300 Gb of sequence data. A separate validation cohort of more than 100 different subjects was used in addition to the approximately 610-subject first cohort. An earlier analysis of some 500 of the donors applied high-throughput TCR beta sequencing to assess whether each TCR beta V gene segment acted as functional or pseudogenic. About five DR-DQ haplotypes were handled as single units for association and clustering because linkage in the cohort was strong. Rather than drawing on any new phenotypic data, the later analysis identified candidate immune exposures from TCR beta sequences and the way those sequences occurred across donors. All discovery cohort repertoires had been generated using a single sequencing platform. Using immunosequencing, the study profiled T cell repertoires from about 650 subjects and related those repertoires to cytomegalovirus serostatus. Across about 370 genotyped donors of the cohort, an average of approximately 220,000 unique TCR beta nucleotide sequences per donor were sequenced, and 15% to 20% of those sequences were non-productive. A later genetic analysis took genome-wide SNP genotypes for about 55% of the roughly 670 donors and used that subset as a discovery cohort. Typing coverage differed by locus: A, B, C, DRB1 and DQB1 were typed in roughly 620-630 donors, DQA1 in 500 to 550, DPA1 in 600 to 610, and DPB1 in 472. The genetic ancestry cluster associated with self-reported Caucasian donors included 81% of the roughly 410 genotyped donors. Class I and class II HLA loci were covered by the typing at four-digit resolution. The study aimed to test whether cataloging public T cell receptors could reveal signatures of past pathogen exposure. An early release covering just under 650 HLA-typed donors comprised about 320 gigabases of sequencing data and about 90 million unique TCR sequences. The study combined high-throughput TCR immunosequencing, statistical association of individual TCRs with disease status, and machine learning to predict cytomegalovirus infection status. Donor age, sex, ethnicity and CMV serostatus were collected together with the repertoire data. In a later analysis, previously published TCR beta repertoires from 500 to 750 donors were re-analyzed and high-resolution HLA genotyping was added so that TCR occurrence patterns could be studied.

The paper as a whole reports these results and caveats: Broadly in line with IMGT annotations, most TCR beta V segments showed up in productive rearrangements about 90% or about 30% of the time in an earlier analysis of around 600 of the donors. In a later analysis, several top co-occurrence clusters were reported to appear linked to parvovirus B19, influenza, CMV and Epstein-Barr virus. The authors suggested that the approach could potentially be extended to other disease states and immunological phenotypes. An association between a missense DCLRE1C variant and V-gene and J-gene trimming of TCR beta chains was found in a later genetic analysis and replicated in an independent cohort. Most TCR sequences were observed very rarely across donors, whereas some public TCRs were present in many individuals. Immune exposure information for the cohort was limited to CMV serostatus. A later genetic analysis reported fewer N-insertions in productive TCRs among donors in an Asian-associated ancestry cluster than the roughly 720-donor mean. Specific HLA alleles were associated with some 15,000 TCR beta sequences at a false discovery rate of 0.05 in a later analysis. In a later analysis, HLA-associated TCR beta chains showed more clonal expansion and lower generation probabilities than non-associated chains that were equally common. In a later analysis, the rate of TCR association differed among HLA loci, with DRB1 alleles having the most associated TCRs and HLA-C alleles having the fewest. Because HLA typing was missing for some donors at each locus, association tests included only the typed subset. In vitro tests confirmed that three of the cytomegalovirus-associated TCR beta chains recognize cytomegalovirus antigens. Because the 87-base-pair reads could not distinguish some IMGT-functional V segments, including TRBV6-2 and TRBV6-3, those segments were excluded. A further reported finding was that TCR beta sequences accurately predicted the HLA-A and HLA-B alleles for most subjects in the first cohort. The study gave a list of under 200 TCR beta chains associated with cytomegalovirus. A later analysis found that most CMV-associated TCR beta chains appeared HLA-restricted, with HLA associations seemingly driven largely by CMV exposure. Strong co-occurrence of HLA alleles, especially DR and DQ, made assigning TCR associations to individual alleles difficult. A cluster of highly shared sequence variants was judged likely to be a technical artifact of the sequencing pipeline. Correlated functional status among segregating V segments might reflect linkage disequilibrium, but an unknown experimental factor could not be ruled out. Because counts were too low, seventeen rarely observed V segments, including chromosome 9 orphons, were excluded from the earlier analysis of about 500 of the donors. Sequencing depth was assumed to be roughly uniform across donors in the presence/absence analyses, though that assumption may not hold. The cohort was sequenced for TCR beta chains only, and without alpha or paired-chain data the features that could be detected were limited. In both the original and validation cohorts, the classifier was reported to diagnose cytomegalovirus status with high specificity and sensitivity.

As to this clone: There is no known antigen for this receptor. At one of its ends the junction is not consistent with the germline gene, which may arise from a read error.

Receptor amplification or capture employed the immunoSEQ multiplex PCR assay. A mixture of 60 forward primers for TCR Vbeta segments and 13 reverse primers for TCR Jbeta segments was used in the multiplex PCR. The CDR3 region of rearranged TCR beta genes was amplified from genomic DNA by a multiplex PCR assay. The Illumina HiSeq System was used to sequence the amplified TCR beta libraries as 87-base-pair reads. In the source study's methods: A later analysis tallied around 82 million unique TCR beta chains across the roughly 610 repertoires, and approximately 12 million of those chains were shared by two or more donors. Raw reads were error-corrected and collapsed into unique sequences with a nearest-neighbor algorithm that merged closely related sequences to remove PCR and sequencing errors. To assign V, D and J gene segments, CDR3 sequences were aligned to IMGT reference sequences. For a sequence to be retained, a match of at least six nucleotides to both a V gene segment and a J gene segment was required. A rearrangement was called productive if the CDR3 had no stop codons and remained in frame with V and J, and every other rearrangement was called non-productive. Following IMGT convention, CDR3 was defined as the stretch from the second conserved V-encoded cysteine up to the conserved J-encoded phenylalanine. The earlier analysis of about 590 of the donors excluded sequences that lacked an unambiguous match to a single V gene segment. In an earlier analysis of approximately 500 of the donors, a V segment was called functional when productive rearrangements were above 56.7%, and segregating when the standard deviation between donors exceeded 5%. A statistical classification framework was developed to diagnose cytomegalovirus status using the catalog of TCR beta chain sequences. A later analysis assigned V and J genes by comparing TCR nucleotide sequences with IMGT/GENE-DB human TR gene sequences. In a later analysis, CDR3 sequences and most-parsimonious VDJ recombination scenarios were assigned using the TCRdist pipeline. A later analysis defined each TCR beta chain by its CDR3 amino acid sequence plus V-gene family, and excluded reads lacking a unique V-gene family. A later analysis removed 500 to 600 highly shared, low-generation-probability nucleotide sequences to deal with suspected cross-contamination and a sequencing artifact. In a later analysis, a clonal expansion index was calculated for each public chain from normalized within-repertoire ranks of inferred template counts. A later analysis computed generation probabilities with a VDJ recombination model fitted to out-of-frame rearrangements, and checked the results against IGoR. In a later analysis, hypergeometric tests were used to score TCR-TCR, TCR-HLA and TCR-CMV co-occurrence, with a repertoire-size bias correction applied to TCR pairs. False discovery rates were estimated in a later analysis by permuting HLA or CMV assignments 20 times. In a later analysis, co-occurring TCRs were grouped with DBSCAN, and TCRdist sequence similarity was added when clustering was performed within HLA-allele-positive subsets. Repertoires with fewer than 30,000 or more than 120,000 public chains were left out of co-occurrence clustering, as were four to six repertoires with anomalous nucleotide sharing. As stored in TCRdb, this immuneACCESS dataset retains in-frame rearrangements with V and J assigned. A fraction of the clones does not appear; measured against another copy, unresolved V genes explain less than half of the discrepancy, and the remainder lacks a known reason. V, J and clone size are taken as reported in that table, and D and trimming were inferred from the DNA itself. This sample's table contains 150,000 to 200,000 clones. Approximately 0.72% of the sample goes to the ten largest clones.

Including the terminal cysteine and phenylalanine, the CDR3 comprises 14 residues. Left in the record is the CDR3 DNA by itself, 42 bases read in frame from the first base. As encoded in the germline V gene (reference sequence), CDR1 is GTSNPN while CDR2 is SVGIG. The cohort consisted of 650 to 850 healthy bone marrow donors. At the time of sampling, all cohort members were nominally healthy, though unrecorded immune exposures were likely present. The donor was CMV seropositive and belonged to the group of more than 250 seropositive cohort members. Every donor gave a peripheral blood sample, and the peripheral blood mononuclear cells from that sample were used for TCR beta sequencing. The Qiagen DNeasy Blood Extraction Kit was used to extract genomic DNA from the blood cell samples.

This receptor was taken from a woman between 18 and 30 years old in good health and CMV-seropositive. The rearrangement combines TRBV30 with TRBJ1-3; perhaps TRBD1 is the D gene, with 6 bases matching. The sequenced sample consisted of PBMCs. DNA sequence: TGTGGCTGGGGGCCCGGGAGAGCTGGAAACACCATATATTTT. The resulting protein is CGWGPGRAGNTIYF. The CDR3 plus the reference TRBV30 and TRBJ1-3 genes for the other parts give the full variable domain: SQTIHQWPATLVQPVGSPLSLECTVEGTSNPNLYWYRQAAGRGLQLLFYSVGIGQISSEVPQNLSASRPQDRQFILSSKKLLLSDSGFYLCGWGPGRAGNTIYFGEGSWLTVV.